A single sample is the source of the 10 T cell receptor beta chains below, sequenced in a study of blood T cell dynamics during melanoma immunotherapy. The time point denotes: week 3, after first cycle of checkpoint inhibitor. Sequenced by immunoSEQ multiplex PCR; TCRdb stores in-frame clones only, minus some. The repertoire has under 9,500 clones, 70% to 90% of them found once; the top ten carry roughly 5.2%. Here the sequenced sample was blood, taken from a patient treated with checkpoint blockade. The receptors derive from a human donor with melanoma.

The rearrangement links TRBV20-1 to TRBJ1-1; D not certain. The CDR3 has 11 residues. Germline CDR1 reads DFQATT; CDR2 reads SNEGSKA (reference sequence). V gave up 6 bases and J gave up 1 base, with 6 bases separating them. DNA of the CDR3: TGCAGTGCCCTCACGAACACTGAAGCTTTCTTT. Translated, it gives CSALTNTEAFF.

The V and J genes are TRBV11-2 and TRBJ1-2; tentatively, D is TRBD1 (5 bases). This CDR3 contains 13 residues. V lost 3 bases, J lost 6 bases, and 11 bases lay in between. CDR1 and CDR2 (germline): SGHAT, FQNNGV. The CDR3 is CASSLTERDGYTF. The CDR3, as DNA: TGTGCCAGCAGCTTGACAGAGCGCGATGGCTACACCTTC.

The V gene is TRBV4-1, the J gene TRBJ1-2; D perhaps matches TRBD1 (5 bases). CDR3 length: 15 amino acids. The V end was cut by 0 bases, the J end by 3 bases, with 11 bases between. CDR1 is MGHRA and CDR2 is YSYEKL in the germline V gene. CDR3 bases: TGCGCCAGCAGCCAAGATCGCAGGGTCGACTATGGCTACACCTTC. It encodes CASSQDRRVDYGYTF.

This clone was seen a single time. The V call is TRBV27, the J call TRBJ1-6; D not resolved. Germline assignment: CDR1 MNHEY and CDR2 SMNVEV (reference sequence). The V gene lost 4 bases and the J gene lost 9 bases, with 13 bases spanning the gap. The CDR3 contains 14 residues. CDR3 bases: TGTGCCAGCAGTTATCACTTTACGGGTTCACCCCTCCACTTT. Its translation is CASSYHFTGSPLHF.

This clone was detected once. J is TRBJ1-3 and V is TRBV5-4; 12 positions match TRBD1. Germline V gives CDR1 SGHNT, CDR2 YYREEE (reference sequence). Germline trimming cut 2 bases from V and 2 bases from J; bases unmatched to any gene: 5. The CDR3 has 17 residues. The CDR3 DNA is TGTGCCAGCAGCTTTGGGGGACAGGGGGCTGCTGGAAACACCATATATTTT. Translated, it gives CASSFGGQGAAGNTIYF. The full variable domain, with the rest looked up from reference TRBV5-4 and TRBJ1-3, is ETGVTQSPTHLIKTRGQQVTLRCSSQSGHNTVSWYQQALGQGPQFIFQYYREEENGRGNFPPRFSGLQFPNYSSELNVNALELDDSALYLCASSFGGQGAAGNTIYFGEGSWLTVV.

The CDR3 nucleotides are TGTGCCAGCAGTATCCTAGCGGGGCGATACAATGAGCAGTTCTTC. Translation: CASSILAGRYNEQFF. The genes are TRBV28 and TRBJ2-1; 9 bases are a match to TRBD2. The CDR3 is 15 residues long. With 5 bases clipped from V and 4 bases from J, the junction kept 6 bases outside the gene matches. Per germline, CDR1 MDHEN and CDR2 SYDVKM.

The V gene is TRBV19, the J gene TRBJ1-2; D gene uncertain. V gave up 3 bases and J gave up 4 bases, with 12 bases separating them. Per germline, CDR1 LNHDA and CDR2 SQIVND (reference sequence). This CDR3 comprises 14 residues. The CDR3 nucleotides read TGTGCCAGTAGTATCTCCCCCGGAGGCTATGGCTACACCTTC. Amino acids: CASSISPGGYGYTF. Variable domain in full (rest from reference TRBV19 and TRBJ1-2): DGGITQSPKYLFRKEGQNVTLSCEQNLNHDAMYWYRQDPGQGLRLIYYSQIVNDFQKGDIAEGYSVSREKKESFPLTVTSAQKNPTAFYLCASSISPGGYGYTFGSGTRLTVV.

This clone was seen just once. V is TRBV21-1 and J is TRBJ2-7; the table calls TRBD1, which could not be checked here. TRBV21-1 is classified as a pseudogene. This CDR3 region has 14 residues. As DNA, the CDR3 is TGTGCCAGCAGCAAAGGGGCAGCCTGTTACGAGCAGTACGTC. It encodes CASSKGAACYEQYV.

This chain links TRBV7-2 with TRBJ2-3, with a possible D match to TRBD2 (5 bases). There are 16 residues in the CDR3. Germline V gene lookup returns CDR1 SGHTA and CDR2 FQGNSA. The V end lost 5 bases, the J end lost 4 bases, and 19 bases lay between the germline ends. This CDR3 is CASSRRGPRLADTQYF. The CDR3 region has the DNA TGTGCCAGCAGCCGCAGAGGGCCTCGTCTGGCAGATACGCAGTATTTT.

The rearrangement uses TRBV5-1 and TRBJ1-4; the D gene is possibly TRBD1 (6 bases). The CDR3 loop spans 15 amino acids. CDR1 and CDR2 (germline): SGHRS, YFSETQ. V was clipped by 4 bases and J by 7 bases, with 17 bases between them. CDR3 in DNA: TGCGCCAGCAGCCTGACACAGGGCCGGGGTGAAAAACTGTTTTTT. It is translated as CASSLTQGRGEKLFF. The full variable domain, rest sourced from reference TRBV5-1 and TRBJ1-4, is KAGVTQTPRYLIKTRGQQVTLSCSPISGHRSVSWYQQTPGQGLQFLFEYFSETQRNKGNFPGRFSGRQFSNSRSEMNVSTLELGDSALYLCASSLTQGRGEKLFFGSGTQLSVL.